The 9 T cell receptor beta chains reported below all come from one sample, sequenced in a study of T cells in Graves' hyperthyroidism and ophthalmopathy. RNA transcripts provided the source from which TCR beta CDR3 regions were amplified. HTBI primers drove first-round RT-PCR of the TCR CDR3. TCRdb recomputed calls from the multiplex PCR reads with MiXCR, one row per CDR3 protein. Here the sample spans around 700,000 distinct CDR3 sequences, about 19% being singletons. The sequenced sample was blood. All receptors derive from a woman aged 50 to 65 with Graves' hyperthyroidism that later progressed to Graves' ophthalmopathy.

The CDR3 sequence: CASSTTNYEQYF. For the CDR3, the DNA is TGTGCCAGCAGTACCACGAACTACGAGCAGTACTTC. V gene TRBV27 combines with J gene TRBJ2-7, with D uncertain. Between the trimmed V and J ends, which lost 5 bases and 3 bases, there was a span of 8 bases. CDR3 length equals 12 residues. The germline V gene has CDR1 MNHEY and CDR2 SMNVEV (reference sequence).

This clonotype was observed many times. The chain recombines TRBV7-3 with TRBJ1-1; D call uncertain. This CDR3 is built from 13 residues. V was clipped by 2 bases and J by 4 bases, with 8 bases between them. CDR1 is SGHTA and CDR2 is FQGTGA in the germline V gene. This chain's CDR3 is CASSLGVTTEAFF. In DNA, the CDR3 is TGTGCCAGCAGCTTAGGGGTCACCACTGAAGCTTTCTTT.

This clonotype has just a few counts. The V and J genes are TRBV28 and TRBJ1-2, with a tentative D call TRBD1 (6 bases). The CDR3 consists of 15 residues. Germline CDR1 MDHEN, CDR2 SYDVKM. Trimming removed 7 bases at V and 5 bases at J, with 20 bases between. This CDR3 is CASKEMQGMGYGYTF. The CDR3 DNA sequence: TGTGCCAGCAAAGAGATGCAGGGGATGGGGTATGGCTACACCTTC.

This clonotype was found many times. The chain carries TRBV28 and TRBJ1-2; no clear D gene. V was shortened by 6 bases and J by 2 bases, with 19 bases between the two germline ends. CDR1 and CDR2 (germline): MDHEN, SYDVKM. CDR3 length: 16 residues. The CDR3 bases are TGTGCCAGCAGACCGACCTTGTACAAGGGAAACTATGGCTACACCTTC. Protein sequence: CASRPTLYKGNYGYTF.

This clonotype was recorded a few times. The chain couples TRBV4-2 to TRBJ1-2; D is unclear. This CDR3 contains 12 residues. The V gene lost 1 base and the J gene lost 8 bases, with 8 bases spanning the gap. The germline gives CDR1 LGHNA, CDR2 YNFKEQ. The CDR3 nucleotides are TGTGCCAGCAGCCAAGGATCACAGGGCTACACCTTC. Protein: CASSQGSQGYTF.

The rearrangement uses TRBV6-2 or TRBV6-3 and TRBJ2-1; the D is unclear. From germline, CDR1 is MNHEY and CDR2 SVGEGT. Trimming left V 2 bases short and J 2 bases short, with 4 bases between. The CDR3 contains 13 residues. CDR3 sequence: CASSYAPYNEQFF. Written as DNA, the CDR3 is TGTGCCAGCAGTTACGCACCCTACAATGAGCAGTTCTTC.

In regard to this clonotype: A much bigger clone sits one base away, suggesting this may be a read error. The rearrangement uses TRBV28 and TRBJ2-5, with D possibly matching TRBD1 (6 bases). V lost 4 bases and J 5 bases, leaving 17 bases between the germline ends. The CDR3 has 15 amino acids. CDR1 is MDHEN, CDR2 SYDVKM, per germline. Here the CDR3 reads CASSSPGQRQETQYF. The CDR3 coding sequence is TGTGCCAGCAGTTCACCCGGACAGAGACAGGAGACCCAGTACTTC. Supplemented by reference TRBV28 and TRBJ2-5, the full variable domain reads DVKVTQSSRYLVKRTGEKVFLECVQDMDHENMFWYRQDPGLGLRLIYFSYDVKMKEKGDIPEGYSVSREKKERFSLILESASTNQTSMYLCASSSPGQRQETQYFGPGTRLLVL.

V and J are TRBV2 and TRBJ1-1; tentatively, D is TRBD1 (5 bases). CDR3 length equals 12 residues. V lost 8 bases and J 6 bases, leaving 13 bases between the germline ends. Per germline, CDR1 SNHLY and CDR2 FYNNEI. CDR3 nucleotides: TGTGCCAGCGTCCCGTCGGGGGCTGAAGCTTTCTTT. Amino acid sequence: CASVPSGAEAFF.

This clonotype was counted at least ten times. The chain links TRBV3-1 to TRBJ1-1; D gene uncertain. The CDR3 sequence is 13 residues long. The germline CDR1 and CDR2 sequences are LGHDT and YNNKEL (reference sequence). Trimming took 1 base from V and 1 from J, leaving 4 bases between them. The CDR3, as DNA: TGTGCCAGCAGCCAAGTCAAGAACACTGAAGCTTTCTTT. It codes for CASSQVKNTEAFF.